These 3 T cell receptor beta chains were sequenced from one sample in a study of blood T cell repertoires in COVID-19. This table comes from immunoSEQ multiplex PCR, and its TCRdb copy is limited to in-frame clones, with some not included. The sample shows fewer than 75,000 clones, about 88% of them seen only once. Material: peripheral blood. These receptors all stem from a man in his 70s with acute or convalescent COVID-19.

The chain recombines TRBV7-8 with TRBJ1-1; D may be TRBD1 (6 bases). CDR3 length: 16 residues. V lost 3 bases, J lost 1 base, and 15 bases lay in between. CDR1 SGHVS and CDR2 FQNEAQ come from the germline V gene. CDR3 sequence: CASSLGALGGNTEAFF. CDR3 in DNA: TGTGCCAGCAGCTTGGGGGCACTTGGGGGGAACACTGAAGCTTTCTTT.

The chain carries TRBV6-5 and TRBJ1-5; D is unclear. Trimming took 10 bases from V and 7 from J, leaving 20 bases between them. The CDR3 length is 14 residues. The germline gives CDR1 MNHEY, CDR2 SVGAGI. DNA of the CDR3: TGTGCCACCAGACCGGAGGGCCTGGGGCAGCCCCAGCATTTT. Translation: CATRPEGLGQPQHF.

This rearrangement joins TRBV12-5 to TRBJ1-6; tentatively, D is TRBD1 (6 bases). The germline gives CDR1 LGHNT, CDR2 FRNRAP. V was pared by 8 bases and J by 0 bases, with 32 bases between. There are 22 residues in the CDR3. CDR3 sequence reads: CASIFSGVSGTPLSSYNSPLHF. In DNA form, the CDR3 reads TGTGCTAGTATTTTTAGTGGTGTTTCCGGGACACCTCTGAGCTCCTATAATTCACCCCTCCACTTT.